A single sample is the source of the 10 T cell receptor beta chains below, sequenced in a study of T cell repertoires in cytomegalovirus infection. A single record per CDR3 protein comes from TCRdb applying MiXCR to the reads. The sample includes some 600,000 distinct CDR3 sequences, 20% to 25% of them seen just once. Specimen: CD8+ T cells from PBMCs. The receptors shown here come from a human donor in good health (CMV status not recorded). Some clones in this sample may be carry-over from other donors' samples.

The chain uses TRBV2 and TRBJ2-7, with D possibly TRBD1 on 6 matching bases. The V gene's germline CDR1 is SNHLY and CDR2 FYNNEI. V dropped 6 bases and J dropped 3 bases, with 9 bases sitting between them. This CDR3 is 12 amino acids long. The CDR3 sequence: CASRDSLYEQYF. For the CDR3, the DNA is TGTGCCAGCAGGGACAGTCTCTACGAGCAGTACTTC.

V usage is TRBV7-6 and J usage is TRBJ1-1; 9 nucleotides agree with TRBD1. Germline CDR1 and CDR2: SGHVS and FNYEAQ. This CDR3 has 14 residues. With V trimmed by 8 bases and J by 1 base, 5 bases remained unmatched. This CDR3 is CASARGQGNTEAFF. As DNA, the CDR3 is TGTGCCAGCGCACGGGGACAGGGGAACACTGAAGCTTTCTTT. Using reference TRBV7-6 and TRBJ1-1 for the parts outside the CDR3, the full variable domain is GAGVSQSPRYKVTKRGQDVALRCDPISGHVSLYWYRQALGQGPEFLTYFNYEAQQDKSGLPNDRFSAERPEGSISTLTIQRTEQRDSAMYRCASARGQGNTEAFFGQGTRLTVV.

This clonotype was observed a single time. This clone may be a read error of a much larger clone one base away. The chain joins TRBV7-9 to TRBJ2-7; D is possibly TRBD1 (6 bases). The ends were cut back, 5 bases at V and 4 bases at J, with 12 bases in the middle. Looked up from germline, CDR1 is SEHNR and CDR2 is FQNEAQ (reference sequence). The CDR3 length is 13 residues. CDR3 DNA: TGTGCCAGCAGCCCACCCGGACAGTACGAGCAGTACGTC. This encodes CASSPPGQYEQYV.

The sample holds a few counts of this clonotype. The V gene is TRBV7-9, the J gene TRBJ2-5; 14 nucleotides agree with TRBD2. This CDR3 region has 19 residues. Trimming took 5 bases from V and 2 from J; bases not matched to a gene: 13. Germline values: CDR1 SEHNR, CDR2 FQNEAQ (reference sequence). The CDR3 coding sequence is TGTGCCAGCAGCCCCGGGACTAGCGGGGGAGTGCTACCTCAAGAGACCCAGTACTTC. Protein sequence: CASSPGTSGGVLPQETQYF.

This sequence joins TRBV5-6 and TRBJ2-7; D gene unclear. Trimming cost V 0 bases and J 3 bases, with 10 bases left between them. Germline V CDR1 and CDR2: SGHDT, YYEEEE. This CDR3 is built from 14 residues. The CDR3 loop reads CASSLDRVHYEQYV. Here the CDR3 DNA reads TGTGCCAGCAGCTTGGATAGGGTACACTACGAGCAGTACGTC.

This clonotype was observed many times. The chain uses TRBV7-9 and TRBJ1-6; possible D gene TRBD1, 6 bases. V was pared by 5 bases and J by 10 bases, with 15 bases between. The CDR3 has 14 amino acids. Germline V gene data show CDR1 as SEHNR and CDR2 as FQNEAQ (reference sequence). Here the CDR3 reads CASSQTGHPSPLHF. The CDR3 DNA sequence: TGTGCCAGCAGCCAAACAGGGCATCCCTCACCCCTCCACTTT.

The rearrangement links TRBV19 to TRBJ2-1, with D possibly TRBD1 on 5 matching bases. The CDR3 runs 15 residues. Germline-derived CDR1 and CDR2 are LNHDA and SQIVND (reference sequence). V gave up 7 bases and J gave up 5 bases, with 18 bases separating them. The CDR3 is CASTTWGLYDNEQFF. CDR3 nucleotide sequence: TGTGCCAGTACCACCTGGGGCCTCTACGACAATGAGCAGTTCTTC.

This sequence joins TRBV6-1 and TRBJ2-1; 13 bases are shared with TRBD2. Per germline, CDR1 MNHNS and CDR2 SASEGT. J lost 3 bases, V lost 6 bases, and 17 bases had no gene match. The CDR3 has 20 amino acids. CDR3 residues: CASRESGLAGRAPNYNEQFF. CDR3 sequence (DNA): TGTGCCAGCAGAGAATCGGGACTAGCGGGGAGAGCTCCAAACTACAATGAGCAGTTCTTC.

CDR3 region: CASGLGSRGYTF. CDR3 DNA sequence: TGTGCTAGTGGTTTGGGATCTCGTGGCTACACCTTC. J is TRBJ1-2 and V is TRBV12-5; no firm D call. V gave up 1 base and J gave up 7 bases, with 7 bases separating them. This CDR3 has 12 residues. Germline CDR1 is LGHNT and CDR2 is FRNRAP.

The chain uses TRBV10-3 and TRBJ2-7; TRBD1 matches 7 bases. CDR3 length: 15 residues. CDR1 and CDR2 (germline): ENHRY, SYGVKD. The V segment lost 6 bases and the J segment 4 bases; nucleotides outside the gene matches: 12. The CDR3 loop reads CAIRPPAGTVYEQYF. CDR3 nucleotides: TGTGCCATCAGACCACCCGCCGGGACAGTGTACGAGCAGTACTTC.